This T cell receptor (beta chain) was captured by sequencing in a study of a mutant IDH1 vaccine in newly diagnosed glioma. Study at large: Radiotherapy alone preceded vaccination by 4-6 weeks; alternatively, vaccination started with temozolomide cycles. V12 came at week 35, V13 at week 47.

Profiling relied on immunoSEQ multiplex PCR, and the TCRdb table lists in-frame clones only, not all of them. The table shows 40,000 to 45,000 clones, with roughly 83% occurring only once. Time point: week 35, safety follow-up. A 20-mer mutant IDH1 peptide at 300 ug was injected subcutaneously with topical imiquimod. Patients, over weeks 1, 3, 5, 7, 11, 15, 19 and 23, received a total of eight vaccinations. V gave up 2 bases and J gave up 3 bases, with 9 bases separating them. The CDR3 has 14 residues. Germline lookup yields CDR1 SGHRS and CDR2 YFSETQ. This clone was counted between two and nine times. Its antigen remains unidentified.

This chain links TRBV5-1 with TRBJ1-5; D is possibly TRBD1 (6 bases). The TCR sequence derives from a woman between 50 and 59 years old with glioma. The material was PBMCs, obtained from a glioma patient whose treatment included an IDH1 peptide vaccine. In nucleotides, the CDR3 is TGCGCCAGCAGCTTCGGGGGACACAATCAGCCCCAGCATTTT. This sequence encodes CASSFGGHNQPQHF.